This TCR beta chain originates from a study of shared clonotypes between healthy human individuals. Study overall: Three CD4 naive, three CD4 memory, two CD8 naive and one CD8 memory plate were used per donor.

Study-level findings and limits: The sharing of 5% to 5.5% of naive CD4 clonotypes was seen across a few donors.

V shed 4 bases, J shed 2 bases, and the junction held 8 bases outside the gene matches. Germline-derived CDR1 and CDR2 are KGHSH and LQKENI. This CDR3 contains 15 residues. The method was immunoSEQ multiplex PCR; TCRdb's version includes in-frame clones alone and lacks a portion of them. The repertoire includes roughly 1.5 million clones, about 98% of them detected once, and roughly 0.4% sits in the top ten. As concerns this clone: Its antigen is unknown.

Within Nashville, Tennessee resided all donors, each a Caucasian adult. The source of this sequence is a young man in good health. Sequencing was done on a sample of naive CD4+ T cells sorted from blood. Noted subset: CD45RA+ positively selected. The chain employs TRBV18 and TRBJ2-7; 7 bases align to TRBD2. In DNA, the CDR3 is TGTGCCAGCTCACGGGCGGGCGGGAGCACCTACGAGCAGTACTTC. Translated, it gives CASSRAGGSTYEQYF.